A single sample is the source of the 25 T cell receptor beta chains below, sequenced in a study of blood T cell repertoires in COVID-19. Measured with immunoSEQ multiplex PCR; TCRdb has only the in-frame clones, and not every one. The repertoire includes nearly 350,000 clones, around nine tenths of them detected once, and 6% to 8% sits in the top ten. Material for sequencing was peripheral blood. Every receptor here comes from a woman in her 70s with COVID-19, enrolled during active disease.

CDR3 loop: CASSLAGAEAFF. The CDR3 bases are TGTGCCAGCAGTTTGGCAGGGGCTGAAGCTTTCTTT. This rearrangement joins TRBV6-5 to TRBJ1-1; possibly TRBD1 for D (6 bases). In germline, CDR1 is MNHEY, CDR2 SVGAGI. The length of the CDR3 is 12 residues. V was shortened by 4 bases and J by 6 bases, with 9 bases between the two germline ends.

This clone was counted between two and nine times. This chain uses TRBV19 with TRBJ2-7, with a possible D match to TRBD2 (6 bases). V was cut by 4 bases and J by 7 bases, with 8 bases left in between. The CDR3 loop spans 11 amino acids. Germline CDR1 reads LNHDA; CDR2 reads SQIVND (reference sequence). The CDR3 sequence: CASSTGLEQYF. CDR3 nucleotide sequence: TGTGCCAGTAGTACAGGACTAGAGCAGTACTTC.

The rearrangement joins TRBV7-2 to TRBJ2-1; TRBD2 agrees at 7 bases. The CDR3 has 14 amino acids. The trim removed 1 base at V and 6 bases at J, leaving 3 bases unmatched. Germline V CDR1 and CDR2: SGHTA, FQGNSA. The CDR3, as DNA: TGTGCCAGCAGCTTAGGGTCGGGGGGCAATGAGCAGTTCTTC. It yields the protein CASSLGSGGNEQFF.

The J gene is TRBJ1-2, the V gene TRBV19, with 7 bases that match TRBD1. Germline lookup yields CDR1 LNHDA and CDR2 SQIVND (reference sequence). The CDR3 extends over 15 amino acids. Trimming took 5 bases from V and 2 from J; bases not matched to a gene: 8. CDR3 amino acids: CASSYPSGGNYGYTF. CDR3 in DNA: TGTGCCAGTAGTTACCCCTCAGGGGGGAACTATGGCTACACCTTC.

This chain connects TRBV5-5 to TRBJ2-7; D is perhaps TRBD1 (5 bases). This CDR3 is 13 amino acids long. With 0 bases removed from V and 5 bases from J, the gap between germline ends came to 9 bases. Per germline, CDR1 SGHKS and CDR2 YYEKEE (reference sequence). The CDR3 DNA reads TGTGCCAGCAGCTTGGGGACAACTGACGAGCAGTACTTC. This codes for CASSLGTTDEQYF.

This clone was seen a single time. The chain is built from TRBV3-1 (or the pseudogene TRBV3-2) and TRBJ1-6; perhaps TRBD1 as D (6 bases). This CDR3 comprises 20 residues. CDR1 and CDR2 (germline): LGHDT, YNNKEL (reference sequence). V dropped 0 bases and J dropped 0 bases, with 18 bases sitting between them. This chain's CDR3 is CASSQDGLQGPSSYNSPLHF. CDR3 DNA: TGTGCCAGCAGCCAAGATGGTTTACAGGGACCCAGCTCCTATAATTCACCCCTCCACTTT.

This chain joins TRBV19 and TRBJ2-1, with TRBD1 as a possible D gene (5 bases). The CDR3 runs to 17 residues. Germline lookup yields CDR1 LNHDA and CDR2 SQIVND (reference sequence). The V end lost 0 bases, the J end lost 3 bases, and 15 bases lay between the germline ends. In DNA form, the CDR3 reads TGTGCCAGTAGTATAGATCTAGGGGTCCCCTACTACAATGAGCAGTTCTTC. Protein: CASSIDLGVPYYNEQFF.

The chain recombines TRBV9 with TRBJ2-5, with D maybe TRBD2 (6 bases). Germline V gene data show CDR1 as SGDLS and CDR2 as YYNGEE. With 2 bases removed from V and 5 bases from J, the gap between germline ends came to 16 bases. The CDR3 contains 15 residues. CDR3 residues: CASSVGLALRETQYF. CDR3 bases: TGTGCCAGCAGCGTCGGGCTAGCGTTGAGGGAGACCCAGTACTTC.

The rearrangement links TRBV7-9 to TRBJ1-4; no clear D. Between the trimmed V and J ends, which lost 3 bases and 2 bases, there was a span of 13 bases. This CDR3 has 16 residues. CDR1 and CDR2 from the germline V gene are SEHNR and FQNEAQ (reference sequence). The CDR3 DNA sequence: TGTGCCAGCAGCTTCCTTTTCGAAGCGACTAATGAAAAACTGTTTTTT. Translation: CASSFLFEATNEKLFF.

The gene calls are TRBV21-1 and TRBJ1-2; the D segment call TRBD1 is taken from the table without a DNA check. TRBV21-1 is an annotated pseudogene. This CDR3 has 15 residues. The CDR3 spells CASSTDPDRGVGYTF. The CDR3 DNA reads TGTGCCAGCAGCACAGACCCGGACAGGGGGGTCGGCTACACCTTC.

This clone has a single count. The chain uses TRBV27 and TRBJ2-4; 9 positions agree with TRBD2. This CDR3 contains 18 residues. V dropped 0 bases and J dropped 8; count of bases not matched to a gene: 14. Germline-derived CDR1 and CDR2 are MNHEY and SMNVEV (reference sequence). The CDR3 region is CASSLSFPSGAPGYIQYF. CDR3 coding DNA: TGTGCCAGCAGTTTATCGTTCCCTAGCGGGGCCCCAGGGTACATTCAGTACTTC.

This clone showed up just once. V is TRBV7-2 and J is TRBJ2-5; D gene ambiguous. Germline V gives CDR1 SGHTA, CDR2 FQGNSA. V was shortened by 0 bases and J by 2 bases, with 4 bases between the two germline ends. The CDR3 consists of 13 residues. The CDR3: CASSLAKQETQYF. The CDR3 region has the DNA TGTGCCAGCAGCTTAGCTAAACAAGAGACCCAGTACTTC.

The chain links TRBV15 to TRBJ2-5; 7 bases match TRBD1. V trimming: 0 bases; J trimming: 6 bases; junction bases outside the gene matches: 7. Per germline, CDR1 LNHNV and CDR2 YYDKDF (reference sequence). The CDR3 has 15 residues. CDR3 loop: CATSRDRQGQQTQYF. DNA for the CDR3: TGTGCCACCAGCAGAGATCGACAGGGTCAGCAGACCCAGTACTTC.

The genes are TRBV19 and TRBJ2-1; 9 nucleotides agree with TRBD1. Germline V gene sequence: CDR1 LNHDA, CDR2 SQIVND (reference sequence). Trimming at V came to 5 bases and at J to 7 bases, leaving 15 bases not matched to a gene. The CDR3 covers 17 residues. CDR3 protein: CASSLRIGTGKGNEQFF. CDR3 nucleotides: TGTGCCAGTAGTCTCCGCATCGGGACAGGGAAGGGAAATGAGCAGTTCTTC. The entire variable domain, with the rest obtained from reference TRBV19 and TRBJ2-1, is as follows: DGGITQSPKYLFRKEGQNVTLSCEQNLNHDAMYWYRQDPGQGLRLIYYSQIVNDFQKGDIAEGYSVSREKKESFPLTVTSAQKNPTAFYLCASSLRIGTGKGNEQFFGPGTRLTVL.

This clone was seen a single time. The J gene is TRBJ2-1, the V gene TRBV28; 7 nucleotides agree with TRBD2. CDR1 is MDHEN and CDR2 is SYDVKM in the germline V gene. This CDR3 has 16 amino acids. The ends lost 6 bases at V and 1 base at J; junction bases unmatched: 9. CDR3 sequence reads: CASSAYLAASYNEQFF. The CDR3 bases are TGTGCCAGCAGCGCATATCTAGCGGCTTCCTACAATGAGCAGTTCTTC. Variable domain in full (rest from reference TRBV28 and TRBJ2-1): DVKVTQSSRYLVKRTGEKVFLECVQDMDHENMFWYRQDPGLGLRLIYFSYDVKMKEKGDIPEGYSVSREKKERFSLILESASTNQTSMYLCASSAYLAASYNEQFFGPGTRLTVL.

In its sample, this clone was seen a few times. This chain connects TRBV9 to TRBJ1-3; D gene unclear. Germline V gene lookup returns CDR1 SGDLS and CDR2 YYNGEE. This CDR3 is 12 amino acids long. With 4 bases removed from V and 4 bases from J, the gap between germline ends came to 6 bases. This chain's CDR3 is CASSPQGNTIYF. CDR3 DNA sequence: TGTGCCAGCAGCCCCCAAGGAAACACCATATATTTT. Looking up the rest from reference TRBV9 and TRBJ1-3 gives the full variable domain: DSGVTQTPKHLITATGQRVTLRCSPRSGDLSVYWYQQSLDQGLQFLIQYYNGEERAKGNILERFSAQQFPDLHSELNLSSLELGDSALYFCASSPQGNTIYFGEGSWLTVV.

The chain combines TRBV19 with TRBJ1-5; 10 positions match TRBD1. Trimming at V came to 7 bases and at J to 2 bases, leaving 14 bases not matched to a gene. Per germline, CDR1 LNHDA and CDR2 SQIVND (reference sequence). The CDR3 contains 18 residues. The CDR3 reads CASIRSSTGGEGNQPQHF. The DNA for the CDR3 is TGTGCCAGTATACGGTCCTCGACAGGGGGCGAGGGCAATCAGCCCCAGCATTTT.

CDR3 DNA: TGTGCCAGCTCACCCACAGGGGACGGCGAGCAGTACTTC. It yields the protein CASSPTGDGEQYF. The chain uses TRBV18 and TRBJ2-7, with 7 bases identical to TRBD1. The V segment lost 3 bases and the J segment 6 bases; nucleotides outside the gene matches: 5. CDR3 length: 13 amino acids. The V gene's germline CDR1 is KGHSH and CDR2 LQKENI.

The J gene is TRBJ1-1, the V gene TRBV5-4; D call uncertain. V shed 3 bases and J shed 0 bases, with 9 bases lying between them. The germline V gene has CDR1 SGHNT and CDR2 YYREEE (reference sequence). The CDR3 is 14 residues long. CDR3 protein: CASSSRALNTEAFF. In nucleotides, the CDR3 is TGTGCCAGCAGCTCGAGGGCGCTGAACACTGAAGCTTTCTTT.

This clone was recorded once. The chain joins TRBV27 to TRBJ2-1; D call uncertain. The CDR3 spans 15 residues. V was cut by 6 bases and J by 0 bases, with 12 bases left in between. Germline V lookup: CDR1 MNHEY, CDR2 SMNVEV (reference sequence). The CDR3 DNA sequence: TGTGCCAGCAGCTATGACACCCTCTCCTACAATGAGCAGTTCTTC. Translating it yields CASSYDTLSYNEQFF.

Concerning this clone: Other DNA sequences of this sample code for an identical CDR3. The V and J genes are TRBV5-1 and TRBJ1-5, with TRBD1 matching over 9 bases. The CDR3 has 14 residues. The V and J ends lost 4 bases and 2 bases, in that order; junction bases with no gene match: 1. Germline V lookup: CDR1 SGHRS, CDR2 YFSETQ. The DNA of the CDR3 is TGCGCCAGCAGCAGGACAGGGGGCAATCAGCCCCAGCATTTT. It is translated as CASSRTGGNQPQHF.

The DNA for the CDR3 is TGTGCCAGCAGTGAAGCGCTCGGGAGGACACCCCTCCACTTT. It yields the protein CASSEALGRTPLHF. V is TRBV2 and J is TRBJ1-6; no definite D call. V lost 0 bases and J 11 bases, leaving 11 bases between the germline ends. The CDR3 is 14 amino acids. The germline V gene encodes CDR1 SNHLY and CDR2 FYNNEI.

The chain uses TRBV6-6 and TRBJ2-3; D remains ambiguous. The CDR3 extends over 11 amino acids. Germline V lookup: CDR1 MNHNY, CDR2 SVGAGI (reference sequence). V was cut by 7 bases and J by 2 bases, with 4 bases left in between. DNA for the CDR3: TGTGCCAGCACCCTCACAGATACGCAGTATTTT. Translation gives CASTLTDTQYF.

This chain connects TRBV7-9 to TRBJ1-6; 7 bases are a match to TRBD1. This CDR3 is built from 13 residues. V shed 9 bases, J shed 3 bases, and the junction held 2 bases outside the gene matches. Germline-derived CDR1 and CDR2 are SEHNR and FQNEAQ (reference sequence). For the CDR3, the DNA is TGTGCCAGTAACAGGGGCTATAATTCACCCCTCCACTTT. Its protein is CASNRGYNSPLHF.

This clone has only a few counts. The rearrangement joins TRBV3-1 (or the pseudogene TRBV3-2) to TRBJ1-3; D is unclear. V lost 1 base and J lost 0, with 7 bases in between. Germline CDR1 and CDR2: LGHDT and YNNKEL (reference sequence). This CDR3 comprises 15 residues. As DNA, the CDR3 is TGTGCCAGCAGCCAAGGGAGAATCTCTGGAAACACCATATATTTT. This encodes CASSQGRISGNTIYF.